The entry below describes one T cell receptor (beta chain). As yet, its antigen is unknown. This record belongs to a study of graft-versus-host responses after intestinal transplantation. Profiled with immunoSEQ multiplex PCR; TCRdb holds only in-frame clones, not every one. The table includes about 98,000 clones, about four fifths detected once. Germline V gives CDR1 SGDLS, CDR2 YYNGEE. V lost 4 bases to trimming and J lost 3 bases; unmatched junction nucleotides: 12. This CDR3 contains 18 residues. The rearrangement uses TRBV9 and TRBJ2-2; 10 bases agree with TRBD2. The sample was unstimulated CD8+ T cells sorted from spleen or lymph node cells, taken before intestinal transplant. The clonotype was recovered from a human donor who received an intestinal transplant. CDR3 residues: CASSPMSGLAGDTGELFF. The CDR3 nucleotides are TGTGCCAGCAGCCCAATGTCGGGTCTAGCGGGGGACACCGGGGAGCTGTTTTTT.